This record concerns one T cell receptor beta chain sequence. These data are taken from a study of cytomegalovirus exposure and HLA in healthy donors. Study summary: Among the roughly 370 genotyped donors, 65% to 85% were placed in the Caucasian-associated ancestry cluster.

The primer mix had 60 Vbeta and 13 Jbeta primers. Profiled with immunoSEQ multiplex PCR; TCRdb holds only in-frame clones, not every one. The sample yields about 140,000 clones, approximately 77% seen once. The sequence was collected from a woman aged 35 to 49 in good health and CMV-seronegative. Sequencing input: PBMCs.

The CDR3 region is CASSREGGNTGELFF. In DNA, the CDR3 is TGCGCCAGCAGCAGGGAAGGGGGGAACACCGGGGAGCTGTTTTTT. The chain has TRBV4-1 and TRBJ2-2; possible D gene TRBD1, 6 bases. Trimming shortened V by 5 bases and J by 1 base, and 11 bases separated the two germline ends. The CDR3 is 15 amino acids. Germline lookup yields CDR1 MGHRA and CDR2 YSYEKL.